The 22 T cell receptor beta chains below all came from one sample that was sequenced in a study of molecular identifiers for immune sequencing clone quantification. MiXCR, run by TCRdb on the PCR reads, gives a single entry per CDR3 protein. The data contain about half a million distinct CDR3 sequences, around 23% of them seen just once; the ten biggest clones take up 0.76%. The sequencing input was naive CD8+ T cells from blood, with Jurkat cell RNA spiked in. Subset indicated: FACS-sorted CD8+CD4-CCR7+CD45RA+ naive T cells. Receptors originate from a human donor in good health. Some libraries in this study had Jurkat cell RNA spiked in.

This clonotype showed up many times. The V gene is TRBV4-1, the J gene TRBJ1-5, with D perhaps TRBD1 (5 bases). Trimming took 0 bases from V and 4 from J, leaving 10 bases between them. This CDR3 region has 15 residues. The V gene's germline CDR1 is MGHRA and CDR2 YSYEKL. The CDR3 spells CASSQEGRENQPQHF. The CDR3 bases are TGCGCCAGCAGCCAAGAGGGACGAGAAAATCAGCCCCAGCATTTT.

As regards this clonotype: A clone one base away is much larger, so this may be a read error. The V call is TRBV20-1, the J call TRBJ2-7; 7 nucleotides line up with TRBD1. The CDR3 extends over 15 amino acids. The germline V gene has CDR1 DFQATT and CDR2 SNEGSKA (reference sequence). The CDR3 sequence is CIARSTGYDPYEQYF. The CDR3 nucleotides read TGCATTGCTAGGTCGACAGGGTATGACCCCTACGAGCAGTACTTC.

This clonotype was seen many times. The chain is built from TRBV11-2 and TRBJ1-4; D may be TRBD1 (5 bases). Per the germline V gene, CDR1 is SGHAT and CDR2 is FQNNGV. This CDR3 region has 15 residues. V was trimmed by 5 bases and J by 5 bases, leaving 15 bases between them. This CDR3 is CASSLGLVPNEKLFF. DNA of the CDR3: TGTGCCAGCAGCCTGGGACTGGTCCCCAATGAAAAACTGTTTTTT.

V usage is TRBV4-1 and J usage is TRBJ2-5; 7 bases line up with TRBD1. CDR1 is MGHRA and CDR2 is YSYEKL in the germline V gene. The CDR3 has 15 residues. The V segment lost 0 bases and the J segment 2 bases; nucleotides outside the gene matches: 3. CDR3 nucleotides: TGCGCCAGCAGCCAAGAAGGGACAGAACAAGAGACCCAGTACTTC. Translating it yields CASSQEGTEQETQYF.

The chain links TRBV5-1 to TRBJ2-2; TRBD1 might be the D (7 bases). The CDR3 loop spans 14 amino acids. Germline loops: CDR1 SGHRS, CDR2 YFSETQ. V was shortened by 3 bases and J by 5 bases, with 11 bases between the two germline ends. CDR3: CASSSRGTTGELFF. The CDR3 nucleotides are TGCGCCAGCAGCTCCAGGGGGACTACCGGGGAGCTGTTTTTT.

In this sample, this clonotype turned up many times. V and J are TRBV29-1 and TRBJ2-1; 7 bases match TRBD2. With 4 bases clipped from V and 3 bases from J, the junction kept 9 bases outside the gene matches. Germline-derived CDR1 and CDR2 are SQVTM and ANQGSEA. The CDR3 sequence is 15 residues long. DNA of the CDR3: TGCAGCGTTGTCCGGGAGGACACCAGCTACAATGAGCAGTTCTTC. Amino acids: CSVVREDTSYNEQFF.

As concerns this clonotype: Being one base from a much bigger clone, this may be a read error. V usage is TRBV14 and J usage is TRBJ2-3; D uncertain. Germline CDR1 reads SGHDN; CDR2 reads FVKESK. The length of the CDR3 is 14 residues. This CDR3 is CASSQLSIPETQYF. CDR3 DNA: TGTGCCAGCAGCCAGCTCAGCATACCAGAGACGCAGTATTTT. Full variable domain (missing parts from reference TRBV14 and TRBJ2-3): EAGVTQFPSHSVIEKGQTVTLRCDPISGHDNLYWYRRVMGKEIKFLLHFVKESKQDESGMPNNRFLAERTGGTYSTLKVQPAELEDSGVYFCASSQLSIPETQYFGPGTRLTVL.

J is TRBJ2-1 and V is TRBV4-1; TRBD2 matches 7 bases. V lost 6 bases and J lost 7; bases outside the gene matches: 18. In germline, CDR1 is MGHRA, CDR2 YSYEKL. The CDR3 consists of 17 residues. Here the CDR3 reads CASRPAPLAEGWNEQFF. The CDR3, as DNA: TGCGCCAGCAGACCCGCCCCTCTAGCGGAGGGGTGGAATGAGCAGTTCTTC.

The CDR3 bases are TGTGCCAGCAGCTTAGTAACAGATAGCTCCTATAATTCACCCCTCCACTTT. Translating it yields CASSLVTDSSYNSPLHF. V gene TRBV7-9 combines with J gene TRBJ1-6; D gene unclear. Germline V gene sequence: CDR1 SEHNR, CDR2 FQNEAQ (reference sequence). The CDR3 consists of 17 residues. V lost 1 base, J lost 0 bases, and 10 bases lay in between.

V is TRBV2 and J is TRBJ1-5; D gene ambiguous. The CDR3 is 16 residues long. Trimming cost V 6 bases and J 3 bases, with 18 bases left between them. Germline loops: CDR1 SNHLY, CDR2 FYNNEI. In DNA, the CDR3 is TGTGCCAGCAGACCCCATCCTGGTGCCCCCAATCAGCCCCAGCATTTT. This codes for CASRPHPGAPNQPQHF.

As to this clonotype: One end of the junction fails to match germline, which may point to a read error. V gene TRBV5-1 combines with J gene TRBJ2-7; D is possibly TRBD1 (6 bases). CDR3 size: 15 residues. Germline assignment: CDR1 SGHRS and CDR2 YFSETQ. The CDR3 protein is CDSSPAQGINYEQYF. The CDR3 DNA reads as TGCGACAGCAGCCCCGCCCAGGGGATTAACTACGAGCAGTACTTC.

The genes are TRBV7-9 and TRBJ2-7; possible D gene TRBD2, 6 bases. Germline values: CDR1 SEHNR, CDR2 FQNEAQ (reference sequence). The V and J ends lost 5 bases and 6 bases respectively, with 14 bases between them. The CDR3 has 13 amino acids. The CDR3 reads CASSDGHGGEQYF. CDR3 sequence (DNA): TGTGCCAGCAGCGATGGACACGGGGGCGAGCAGTACTTC. The entire variable domain, with the rest obtained from reference TRBV7-9 and TRBJ2-7, is as follows: DTGVSQNPRHKITKRGQNVTFRCDPISEHNRLYWYRQTLGQGPEFLTYFQNEAQLEKSRLLSDRFSAERPKGSFSTLEIQRTEQGDSAMYLCASSDGHGGEQYFGPGTRLTVT.

This clonotype was picked up many times. This chain connects TRBV12-3 or TRBV12-4 to TRBJ1-4; D remains unclear. The CDR3 has 14 residues. Trimming removed 6 bases from V and 1 base from J, with 9 bases in between. Written as DNA, the CDR3 is TGTGCCAGCAGAGAGGGTGGAACTAATGAAAAACTGTTTTTT. It translates to CASREGGTNEKLFF.

This clonotype showed up many times. The V call is TRBV7-9, the J call TRBJ1-1; no clear D gene. Germline lookup yields CDR1 SEHNR and CDR2 FQNEAQ (reference sequence). CDR3 size: 14 residues. Trimming stripped 1 base from V and 0 bases from J, with 6 bases between. CDR3 in DNA: TGTGCCAGCAGCTTAGAAAAATTGAACACTGAAGCTTTCTTT. Its translation is CASSLEKLNTEAFF.

The gene calls are TRBV7-9 and TRBJ2-1, with D perhaps matching TRBD2 (6 bases). This CDR3 region has 14 residues. Trimming took 6 bases from V and 9 from J, leaving 18 bases between them. Germline CDR1 reads SEHNR; CDR2 reads FQNEAQ (reference sequence). The CDR3 nucleotides are TGTGCCAGCAGTGGACTAATGGGGATACCTGAGCAGTTCTTC. It yields the protein CASSGLMGIPEQFF.

As for this clonotype: A read error may be the cause here, since a much bigger clone is one base away. The gene calls are TRBV6-5 and TRBJ2-1, with unresolved D. The germline V and J ends were trimmed by 5 bases and 10 bases, with 15 bases remaining between them. Germline V gene data show CDR1 as MNHEY and CDR2 as SVGAGI. The CDR3 sequence is 13 residues long. The CDR3 nucleotides read TGTGCCAGCAGTCTTCCAGACTCAAGGGAGCAGTTCTTC. This translates into CASSLPDSREQFF.

With respect to this clonotype: This is likely a read error, given that the CDR3 carries no conserved phenylalanine or tryptophan at its end. In DNA form, the CDR3 reads TGTGCTAGCAGCTTAGGGGGACTAGCGGACAATGAGCAGTTCATC. It encodes CASSLGGLADNEQFI. The chain is built from TRBV7-7 and TRBJ2-1, with 11 positions matching TRBD2. The germline CDR1 and CDR2 sequences are SSHAT and FNYEAQ (reference sequence). The CDR3 runs 15 residues.

Details on this clonotype: A read error may account for a junction end that differs from germline. V usage is TRBV11-2 and J usage is TRBJ1-5, with 7 nucleotides matching TRBD1. The germline CDR1 and CDR2 sequences are SGHAT and FQNNGV. CDR3 length: 15 amino acids. CDR3 in amino acids: CASSIPGQKNQPPHF. CDR3 bases: TGTGCCAGCAGTATACCGGGACAGAAAAATCAGCCCCCGCATTTT.

The sample holds one count of this clonotype. The germline gene is not matched at one end of the junction; a read error may be the cause. The chain uses TRBV12-3 or TRBV12-4 and TRBJ1-2; 8 bases map to TRBD1. CDR3 length equals 12 residues. The CDR3 DNA follows: TGTTCCAGCAGTCAGGGGGCCTATGGCTACACCTTC. Its translation: CSSSQGAYGYTF.

This clonotype was observed a handful of times. A read error may account for a junction end that differs from germline. The J gene is TRBJ2-3, the V gene TRBV5-3; weak D call: TRBD1 (6 bases). TRBV5-3 is identified as an open reading frame with a role that is uncertain. CDR3 length: 17 amino acids. The CDR3, as DNA: TGTGCCAGCAGCTTGGCCGGGATCCAGGGGAGTACAGATACGCAGTATTTT. Amino acids: CASSLAGIQGSTDTQYF.

This clonotype was recorded at least ten times. The chain combines TRBV5-1 with TRBJ2-7, with 7 bases matching TRBD1. The CDR3 is 15 amino acids. After removal of 4 bases from V and 5 bases from J, the junction contained 12 bases not matched to a gene. Germline CDR1 reads SGHRS; CDR2 reads YFSETQ. The CDR3 DNA reads TGCGCCAGCAGCCTGGCCGGGACAGCCTGGCACGAGCAGTACTTC. The encoded protein is CASSLAGTAWHEQYF.

Many counts were recorded for this clonotype. The chain is built from TRBV27 and TRBJ1-1; the match to TRBD1 covers 7 bases. Trimming removed 8 bases from V and 0 bases from J; junction bases left unmatched: 9. The germline CDR1 and CDR2 sequences are MNHEY and SMNVEV (reference sequence). The CDR3 totals 15 residues. The CDR3: CASRRGGLMNTEAFF. DNA for the CDR3: TGTGCCAGCCGCAGGGGGGGCCTTATGAACACTGAAGCTTTCTTT.